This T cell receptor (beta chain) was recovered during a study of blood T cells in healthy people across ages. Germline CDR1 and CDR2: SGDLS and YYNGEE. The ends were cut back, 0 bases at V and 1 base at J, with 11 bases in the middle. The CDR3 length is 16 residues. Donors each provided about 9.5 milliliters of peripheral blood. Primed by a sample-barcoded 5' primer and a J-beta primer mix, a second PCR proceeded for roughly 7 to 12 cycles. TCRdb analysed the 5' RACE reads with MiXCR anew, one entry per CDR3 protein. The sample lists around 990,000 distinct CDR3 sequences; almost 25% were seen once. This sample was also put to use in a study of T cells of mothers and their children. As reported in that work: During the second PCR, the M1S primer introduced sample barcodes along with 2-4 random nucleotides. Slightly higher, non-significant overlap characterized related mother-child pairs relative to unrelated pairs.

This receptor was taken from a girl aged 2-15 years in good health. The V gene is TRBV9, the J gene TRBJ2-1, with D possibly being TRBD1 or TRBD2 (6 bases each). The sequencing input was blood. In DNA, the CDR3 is TGTGCCAGCAGCGTAGGGGGGGCCACTTCCTACAATGAGCAGTTCTTC. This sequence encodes CASSVGGATSYNEQFF. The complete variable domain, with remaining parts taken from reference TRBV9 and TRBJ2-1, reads DSGVTQTPKHLITATGQRVTLRCSPRSGDLSVYWYQQSLDQGLQFLIQYYNGEERAKGNILERFSAQQFPDLHSELNLSSLELGDSALYFCASSVGGATSYNEQFFGPGTRLTVL.